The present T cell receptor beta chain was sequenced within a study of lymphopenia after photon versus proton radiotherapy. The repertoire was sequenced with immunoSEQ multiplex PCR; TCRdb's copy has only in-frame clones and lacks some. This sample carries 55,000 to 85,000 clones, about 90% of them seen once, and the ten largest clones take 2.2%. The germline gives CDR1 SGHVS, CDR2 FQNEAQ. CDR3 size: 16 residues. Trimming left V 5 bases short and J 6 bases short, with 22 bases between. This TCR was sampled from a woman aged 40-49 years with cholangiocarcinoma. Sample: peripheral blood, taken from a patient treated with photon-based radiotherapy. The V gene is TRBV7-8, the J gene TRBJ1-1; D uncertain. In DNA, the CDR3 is TGTGCCAGCAGCCCCGCTAAAGGCGACCTAGCGGCTGAAGCTTTCTTT. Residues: CASSPAKGDLAAEAFF.